This T cell receptor (beta chain) is from a study of T-cell reconstitution after alpha-beta-depleted transplantation in children. This CDR3 is 13 amino acids long. The V end was cut by 3 bases, the J end by 6 bases, with 8 bases between. CDR1 MGHDK and CDR2 SYGVNS come from the germline V gene. As it was prepared, the TCRbeta library received unique molecular identifiers. TCRdb re-called the PCR reads with MiXCR, one entry per CDR3 protein. The top ten clones hold under 7% of a sample with around 500,000 distinct CDR3 sequences, approximately 13% of them seen once. This material consisted of PBMCs from the stem cell graft donor, taken from the stem cell graft. V is TRBV25-1 and J is TRBJ2-2; D unclear. The source is a human donor who donated a stem cell graft to a child with combined immunodeficiency. CDR3: CASSDQASGELFF. The CDR3, as DNA: TGTGCCAGCAGTGACCAAGCGTCCGGGGAGCTGTTTTTT. The full variable domain, in which reference TRBV25-1 and TRBJ2-2 provide the parts outside the CDR3, is EADIYQTPRYLVIGTGKKITLECSQTMGHDKMYWYQQDPGMELHLIHYSYGVNSTEKGDLSSESTVSRIRTEHFPLTLESARPSHTSQYLCASSDQASGELFFGEGSRLTVL.